The 10 T cell receptor beta chains reported below all come from one sample, sequenced in a study of response to subunit inactivated influenza vaccine (dated by TCRdb to 2016 to 2019). The method was RT-PCR. For sequencing, an Illumina HiSeq 2500 was employed. TCRdb cleaned the public reads at Q25 with fastp, built clones with MiXCR and kept in-frame beta chains. When rows share a CDR3 protein, they turn into one entry using the most common DNA and genes. This sample comprises approximately 680,000 distinct CDR3 sequences, about a sixth of them detected only once. The biggest ten clones account for 11% of the sample. This material consisted of PBMCs from blood, taken 11 to 12 days after vaccination. These receptors originate from a man aged 50-60 years who received an inactivated influenza vaccine. Donor details come from another sample of the same person, matched by shared clones.

This chain links TRBV12-3 or TRBV12-4 with TRBJ1-4; D possibly corresponds to TRBD1 (5 bases). This CDR3 has 14 residues. With 7 bases removed from V and 5 bases from J, the gap between germline ends came to 14 bases. The CDR3 DNA is TGTGCCAGCACCTCGAGGGGTGGGAATGAAAAACTGTTTTTT. It translates to CASTSRGGNEKLFF.

This clonotype has just a few counts. This chain joins TRBV7-3 and TRBJ2-3; tentatively, D is TRBD2 (5 bases). Germline V gene data show CDR1 as SGHTA and CDR2 as FQGTGA. V was shortened by 3 bases and J by 2 bases, with 9 bases between the two germline ends. This CDR3 is 14 amino acids long. CDR3 DNA sequence: TGTGCCAGCAGCTTCTCACGGGACACAGATACGCAGTATTTT. Protein sequence: CASSFSRDTDTQYF.

This clonotype came up many times. The V and J genes are TRBV20-1 and TRBJ2-2; weak D call: TRBD2 (7 bases). Germline CDR1 and CDR2: DFQATT and SNEGSKA (reference sequence). Trimming removed 1 base at V and 7 bases at J, with 13 bases between. The CDR3 totals 14 residues. The CDR3 is CSARAGGSNGELFF. The CDR3 DNA reads TGCAGTGCTAGAGCGGGGGGCAGCAACGGGGAGCTGTTTTTT.

This clonotype has only a few counts. The J gene is TRBJ1-1, the V gene TRBV7-9, with 8 bases fitting TRBD1. This CDR3 comprises 15 residues. V shed 6 bases and J 1 base; nucleotides not matched to a gene: 7. Germline CDR1 is SEHNR and CDR2 is FQNEAQ (reference sequence). The CDR3 region is CASRLGTGRNTEAFF. The CDR3 coding sequence is TGTGCCAGCAGGCTGGGGACAGGAAGGAACACTGAAGCTTTCTTT.

In its sample, this clonotype was seen a few times. CDR3 sequence (DNA): TGTGCCAGCAGGAGTTTATCCTTAGCGGGAGAGGAGACCCAGTACTTC. This sequence encodes CASRSLSLAGEETQYF. The chain uses TRBV27 and TRBJ2-5, with 9 nucleotides matching TRBD2. J gave up 5 bases and V 6 bases, and 13 bases lay outside the gene matches. This CDR3 contains 16 residues. Germline V gene sequence: CDR1 MNHEY, CDR2 SMNVEV (reference sequence).

This clonotype was recorded at least ten times. The gene calls are TRBV5-1 and TRBJ2-5, with D tentatively TRBD1 (5 bases). This CDR3 is 13 amino acids long. Per the germline V gene, CDR1 is SGHRS and CDR2 is YFSETQ. V shed 2 bases and J shed 4 bases, with 9 bases lying between them. CDR3 sequence reads: CASSFRARETQYF. DNA for the CDR3: TGCGCCAGCAGCTTCAGGGCCCGAGAGACCCAGTACTTC.

The sample holds a few counts of this clonotype. The chain recombines TRBV28 with TRBJ2-7; TRBD1 matches at 7 bases. CDR1 is MDHEN, CDR2 SYDVKM, per germline. J gave up 2 bases and V 6 bases, and 7 bases lay outside the gene matches. This CDR3 comprises 14 residues. CDR3 amino acids: CASRTTGTAYEQYF. The CDR3, as DNA: TGTGCCAGCAGGACGACAGGGACAGCCTACGAGCAGTACTTC.

This clonotype was seen a few times. V usage is TRBV7-9 and J usage is TRBJ1-1; 10 nucleotides line up with TRBD1. Germline-derived CDR1 and CDR2 are SEHNR and FQNEAQ (reference sequence). The CDR3 runs 16 residues. The V segment lost 5 bases and the J segment 3 bases; nucleotides outside the gene matches: 9. The CDR3 bases are TGTGCCAGCAGCCCCCCCCGGACAGGGGGTTACACTGAAGCTTTCTTT. It translates to CASSPPRTGGYTEAFF.

This clonotype was detected only a few times. The J gene is TRBJ2-3, the V gene TRBV4-1; TRBD1 might be the D (6 bases). The V end lost 4 bases, the J end lost 0 bases, and 23 bases lay between the germline ends. The CDR3 sequence is 19 residues long. CDR1 is MGHRA and CDR2 is YSYEKL in the germline V gene. The CDR3 here is CASSPPLGTGRSSTDTQYF. Written as DNA, the CDR3 is TGCGCCAGCAGCCCCCCCTTAGGAACAGGGCGATCTAGCACAGATACGCAGTATTTT.

This sequence joins TRBV20-1 and TRBJ1-1; no clear D gene. This CDR3 spans 14 amino acids. Trimming took 0 bases from V and 1 from J, leaving 9 bases between them. Per germline, CDR1 DFQATT and CDR2 SNEGSKA (reference sequence). CDR3 sequence (DNA): TGCAGTGCTAGAGACGCCCCTGGGAACACTGAAGCTTTCTTT. Translated, it gives CSARDAPGNTEAFF.